A single sample is the source of the 31 T cell receptor beta chains below, sequenced in a study of technical replicates of blood from a handful of donors. Method: immunoSEQ multiplex PCR; TCRdb's copy keeps in-frame clones and lacks some. Found here are some 98,000 clones, more than 90% of them singletons; the top ten hold 0.2% to 0.25%. What was sequenced was T cells isolated from PBMCs. The receptors shown here come from a human donor in good health.

The V call is TRBV28, the J call TRBJ2-5, with TRBD2 matching over 8 bases. With V trimmed by 2 bases and J by 3 bases, 8 bases remained unmatched. This CDR3 is built from 16 residues. Germline V gives CDR1 MDHEN, CDR2 SYDVKM. CDR3: CASSLGRGENKETQYF. The CDR3 nucleotides are TGTGCCAGCAGTTTAGGGCGGGGGGAAAACAAAGAGACCCAGTACTTC.

The rearrangement joins TRBV5-4 to TRBJ1-1; TRBD1 might be the D (5 bases). Germline V gene data show CDR1 as SGHNT and CDR2 as YYREEE (reference sequence). Between the trimmed V and J ends, which lost 4 bases and 4 bases, there was a span of 14 bases. The CDR3 has 14 amino acids. This CDR3 reads CASSPGGVLTEAFF. CDR3 coding DNA: TGTGCCAGCAGCCCGGGGGGTGTTCTCACTGAAGCTTTCTTT.

The chain joins TRBV15 to TRBJ1-2; D is undetermined. The germline CDR1 and CDR2 sequences are LNHNV and YYDKDF (reference sequence). This CDR3 has 13 residues. Trimming took off 5 bases at V and 8 bases at J, with 15 bases between the two ends. In DNA form, the CDR3 reads TGTGCCACCAGCGGCGACGGAAACGGGGGCTACACCTTC. As protein: CATSGDGNGGYTF.

The chain joins TRBV7-9 to TRBJ1-1; 8 bases are shared with TRBD1. The CDR3 spans 14 residues. V trimming: 4 bases; J trimming: 5 bases; junction bases outside the gene matches: 6. Per the germline V gene, CDR1 is SEHNR and CDR2 is FQNEAQ (reference sequence). CDR3 region: CASSSTGGGTEAFF. In DNA, the CDR3 is TGTGCCAGCAGCTCTACAGGGGGGGGGACTGAAGCTTTCTTT. Supplemented by reference TRBV7-9 and TRBJ1-1, the full variable domain reads DTGVSQNPRHKITKRGQNVTFRCDPISEHNRLYWYRQTLGQGPEFLTYFQNEAQLEKSRLLSDRFSAERPKGSFSTLEIQRTEQGDSAMYLCASSSTGGGTEAFFGQGTRLTVV.

The chain combines TRBV5-4 with TRBJ2-5; 9 bases line up with TRBD1. CDR3 length equals 15 residues. V gave up 4 bases and J gave up 4 bases; unmatched junction bases: 8. In germline, CDR1 is SGHNT, CDR2 YYREEE (reference sequence). CDR3 nucleotides: TGTGCCAGCAGCGGACGACCGGACAGGGGAGAGACCCAGTACTTC. It is translated as CASSGRPDRGETQYF.

The chain joins TRBV28 to TRBJ1-5; 7 positions match TRBD1. This CDR3 comprises 15 residues. The junction had 7 bases not matched to a gene; V was cut back by 1 base and J by 7 bases. Germline CDR1 is MDHEN and CDR2 is SYDVKM. CDR3 residues: CASSLLTGEGQPQHF. The CDR3 DNA sequence: TGTGCCAGCAGTTTATTAACAGGGGAAGGACAGCCCCAGCATTTT. Variable domain in full (rest from reference TRBV28 and TRBJ1-5): DVKVTQSSRYLVKRTGEKVFLECVQDMDHENMFWYRQDPGLGLRLIYFSYDVKMKEKGDIPEGYSVSREKKERFSLILESASTNQTSMYLCASSLLTGEGQPQHFGDGTRLSIL.

The table lists this clone with a count of one. This chain uses TRBV14 with TRBJ2-3; 8 bases map to TRBD2. V was pared by 4 bases and J by 3 bases, with 9 bases of the junction left unmatched. In germline, CDR1 is SGHDN, CDR2 FVKESK. The CDR3 is 16 amino acids. The CDR3 spells CASSPVGGGRTDTQYF. The CDR3 DNA follows: TGTGCCAGCAGCCCTGTCGGGGGGGGAAGAACAGATACGCAGTATTTT.

The chain couples TRBV4-1 to TRBJ2-5; 7 nucleotides align to TRBD2. The CDR3 length is 14 residues. CDR1 MGHRA and CDR2 YSYEKL come from the germline V gene. Trimming took 3 bases from V and 2 from J; bases not matched to a gene: 3. The CDR3 is CASSHGGLQETQYF. CDR3 DNA: TGCGCCAGCAGCCACGGGGGACTACAAGAGACCCAGTACTTC.

The V gene is TRBV6-6, the J gene TRBJ2-3; 12 bases match TRBD2. V lost 6 bases and J lost 4; bases outside the gene matches: 8. In germline, CDR1 is MNHNY, CDR2 SVGAGI (reference sequence). CDR3 length equals 16 residues. The CDR3 DNA is TGTGCCAGCAGCTCTTGGACTAGCGGGGTGGCAGATACGCAGTATTTT. Amino acid sequence: CASSSWTSGVADTQYF.

The rearrangement joins TRBV14 to TRBJ2-7; 8 bases match TRBD1. This CDR3 spans 13 amino acids. The germline V gene has CDR1 SGHDN and CDR2 FVKESK. The V and J ends lost 3 bases and 12 bases, in that order; junction bases with no gene match: 10. This CDR3 reads CASSHRDRLRRYF. CDR3 in DNA: TGTGCCAGCAGCCACCGGGACAGGCTTCGCAGGTACTTC.

The chain recombines TRBV7-2 with TRBJ2-7, with D perhaps TRBD1 (5 bases). V lost 3 bases and J 4 bases, leaving 13 bases between the germline ends. The CDR3 is 14 residues long. Germline V gives CDR1 SGHTA, CDR2 FQGNSA. In DNA, the CDR3 is TGTGCCAGCAGCTTGGGTTTGCAGGGTTACGAGCAGTACTTC. It specifies CASSLGLQGYEQYF.

The CDR3 DNA follows: TGTGCCAGCAGGGGGCAAATAGGTCCCATCAATCAGCCCCAGCATTTT. It is translated as CASRGQIGPINQPQHF. V and J are TRBV2 and TRBJ1-5, with D maybe TRBD1 (5 bases). The CDR3 totals 16 residues. V dropped 6 bases and J dropped 3 bases, with 18 bases sitting between them. CDR1 is SNHLY, CDR2 FYNNEI, per germline.

The CDR3 bases are TGCGCCAGCAGCTCCACTAGCGGGGGTGCAGATACGCAGTATTTT. This sequence encodes CASSSTSGGADTQYF. The gene calls are TRBV5-1 and TRBJ2-3, with 11 bases matching TRBD2. CDR3 length: 15 residues. The V gene's germline CDR1 is SGHRS and CDR2 YFSETQ. The V segment lost 3 bases and the J segment 4 bases; nucleotides outside the gene matches: 4.

The chain recombines TRBV5-1 with TRBJ1-1; possible D gene TRBD1, 6 bases. Trimming left V 4 bases short and J 2 bases short, with 15 bases between. The germline V gene encodes CDR1 SGHRS and CDR2 YFSETQ. The CDR3 sequence is 15 residues long. Here the CDR3 reads CASSETGMANTEAFF. The CDR3 bases are TGCGCCAGCAGCGAAACAGGGATGGCCAACACTGAAGCTTTCTTT. Complete variable domain (other parts from reference TRBV5-1 and TRBJ1-1): KAGVTQTPRYLIKTRGQQVTLSCSPISGHRSVSWYQQTPGQGLQFLFEYFSETQRNKGNFPGRFSGRQFSNSRSEMNVSTLELGDSALYLCASSETGMANTEAFFGQGTRLTVV.

This sequence joins TRBV10-1 and TRBJ2-5; possibly TRBD2 for D (6 bases). V was pared by 4 bases and J by 2 bases, with 14 bases between. The CDR3 extends over 15 amino acids. Germline V CDR1 and CDR2: WNHNN, SYGVQD (reference sequence). CDR3: CASSAGLALQETQYF. CDR3 coding DNA: TGCGCCAGCAGTGCGGGGCTAGCGCTTCAAGAGACCCAGTACTTC.

This clone was observed a handful of times. V gene TRBV7-9 combines with J gene TRBJ2-5; a possible D gene is TRBD2 (5 bases). Trimming shortened V by 6 bases and J by 4 bases, and 18 bases separated the two germline ends. Germline CDR1 SEHNR, CDR2 FQNEAQ (reference sequence). CDR3 length: 15 residues. The CDR3 loop reads CASRGEGLYLETQYF. Here the CDR3 DNA reads TGTGCCAGCAGGGGAGAGGGATTATACTTAGAGACCCAGTACTTC.

The CDR3 loop reads CASSFLDEQFF. CDR3 bases: TGTGCCAGCAGTTTTCTCGATGAGCAGTTCTTC. The chain employs TRBV28 and TRBJ2-1; D not certain. V was pared by 3 bases and J by 8 bases, with 5 bases between. The germline V gene has CDR1 MDHEN and CDR2 SYDVKM. The CDR3 is 11 residues long.

This clone is a singleton in its sample. The chain couples TRBV5-1 to TRBJ2-7; D is undetermined. V was shortened by 2 bases and J by 3 bases, with 9 bases between the two germline ends. This CDR3 is 13 amino acids long. Germline values: CDR1 SGHRS, CDR2 YFSETQ. CDR3 DNA: TGCGCCAGCAGCTTCGCGGAGCTCTACGAGCAGTACTTC. Its protein is CASSFAELYEQYF.

The chain recombines TRBV25-1 with TRBJ1-5; no clear D gene. The germline V gene encodes CDR1 MGHDK and CDR2 SYGVNS. The V gene lost 8 bases and the J gene lost 0 bases, with 11 bases spanning the gap. CDR3 size: 14 residues. The CDR3 region has the DNA TGTGCCAGCGGTACAGCATATAGCAATCAGCCCCAGCATTTT. Translation: CASGTAYSNQPQHF.

The V and J genes are TRBV6-1 and TRBJ1-2, with 11 bases lining up with TRBD1. The CDR3 has 13 amino acids. J gave up 8 bases and V 8 bases, and 7 bases lay outside the gene matches. Germline V gene data show CDR1 as MNHNS and CDR2 as SASEGT. This CDR3 reads CASRTGTGGGYTF. The CDR3 nucleotides read TGTGCCAGCCGCACCGGGACAGGGGGAGGCTACACCTTC.

The V call is TRBV11-3, the J call TRBJ1-2; D unresolved. V was pared by 0 bases and J by 3 bases, with 11 bases between. The CDR3 consists of 15 residues. The germline V gene has CDR1 SGHNT and CDR2 YENEEA. CDR3 coding DNA: TGTGCCAGCAGCTTAGATATACGTGGAGACTATGGCTACACCTTC. Translating it yields CASSLDIRGDYGYTF.

The chain uses TRBV7-9 and TRBJ2-5; 8 bases align to TRBD1. After removal of 5 bases from V and 3 bases from J, the junction contained 8 bases not matched to a gene. CDR1 SEHNR and CDR2 FQNEAQ come from the germline V gene (reference sequence). The CDR3 is 15 amino acids. CDR3 sequence reads: CASSHRDRRKETQYF. The CDR3, as DNA: TGTGCCAGCAGCCACCGGGACAGGAGAAAAGAGACCCAGTACTTC. Complete variable domain (other parts from reference TRBV7-9 and TRBJ2-5): DTGVSQNPRHKITKRGQNVTFRCDPISEHNRLYWYRQTLGQGPEFLTYFQNEAQLEKSRLLSDRFSAERPKGSFSTLEIQRTEQGDSAMYLCASSHRDRRKETQYFGPGTRLLVL.

The J gene is TRBJ2-5, the V gene TRBV5-1; D gene unclear. V lost 0 bases to trimming and J lost 3 bases, with 6 bases between them. CDR1 and CDR2 (germline): SGHRS, YFSETQ. The CDR3 has 13 residues. The CDR3 is CASSLVSKETQYF. For the CDR3, the DNA is TGCGCCAGCAGCTTGGTGTCAAAAGAGACCCAGTACTTC.

A few counts support this clone. The V and J genes are TRBV4-2 and TRBJ2-6, with D unresolved. CDR1 LGHNA and CDR2 YNFKEQ come from the germline V gene. The CDR3 extends over 15 amino acids. Trimming removed 4 bases from V and 0 bases from J, with 7 bases in between. The CDR3 here is CASSPRDSGANVLTF. The CDR3 nucleotides are TGTGCCAGCAGCCCGAGAGACTCTGGGGCCAACGTCCTGACTTTC.

The gene calls are TRBV7-9 and TRBJ2-7, with TRBD2 identical over 9 bases. The CDR3 extends over 17 amino acids. The trim removed 1 base at V and 7 bases at J, leaving 14 bases unmatched. Looked up from germline, CDR1 is SEHNR and CDR2 is FQNEAQ (reference sequence). The CDR3 loop is CASSLDTGTSFNGEQYF. The CDR3 DNA reads as TGTGCCAGCAGCTTAGATACCGGGACTAGCTTCAACGGGGAGCAGTACTTC.

On this clone: The DNA is left out, because the CDR3 cannot be placed on it with certainty; the CDR3 is given as TCRdb lists it. V usage is TRBV19 and J usage is TRBJ1-5. Germline V CDR1 and CDR2: LNHDA, SQIVND (reference sequence). The CDR3 comprises 17 residues, both ends counted. CDR3 protein: CASTSGGVAHSNQPQHF.

This chain uses TRBV27 with TRBJ2-7; no definite D call. The length of the CDR3 is 13 residues. Germline V lookup: CDR1 MNHEY, CDR2 SMNVEV (reference sequence). Trimming left V 3 bases short and J 2 bases short, with 8 bases between. The CDR3 sequence: CASSLTLAYEQYF. The CDR3 DNA reads TGTGCCAGCAGTTTGACACTCGCCTACGAGCAGTACTTC.

This clone has just one count. This sequence joins TRBV14 and TRBJ2-3, with D tentatively TRBD2 (6 bases). V dropped 4 bases and J dropped 6 bases, with 11 bases sitting between them. From germline, CDR1 is SGHDN and CDR2 FVKESK. The CDR3 is 13 amino acids. The DNA of the CDR3 is TGTGCCAGCAGCCTTGGGGGGTGGGATACGCAGTATTTT. Translating it yields CASSLGGWDTQYF.

The V and J genes are TRBV28 and TRBJ2-3, with a tentative D call TRBD2 (5 bases). The length of the CDR3 is 16 residues. CDR1 is MDHEN and CDR2 is SYDVKM in the germline V gene. V lost 6 bases to trimming and J lost 2 bases, with 18 bases between them. The CDR3 DNA reads TGTGCCAGCAGCCTCGCCCAGCGGCTCTACACAGATACGCAGTATTTT. It codes for CASSLAQRLYTDTQYF.

For this clone: This sample includes further DNA sequences coding for the same CDR3. The genes are TRBV18 and TRBJ1-5; perhaps TRBD1 as D (6 bases). Germline CDR1 KGHSH, CDR2 LQKENI. The length of the CDR3 is 14 residues. Trimming removed 2 bases at V and 5 bases at J, with 10 bases between. The CDR3 sequence is CASSPEQGDQPQHF. CDR3 in DNA: TGTGCCAGCTCACCAGAACAGGGAGATCAGCCCCAGCATTTT.

The chain has TRBV5-1 and TRBJ2-1; D uncertain. The germline CDR1 and CDR2 sequences are SGHRS and YFSETQ. V shed 2 bases and J shed 8 bases, with 5 bases lying between them. This CDR3 has 11 residues. The CDR3 nucleotides are TGCGCCAGCAGCTTACTTGATGAGCAGTTCTTC. Translation: CASSLLDEQFF.